These 17 T cell receptor beta chains were all obtained from the same sample, sequenced in a study of cytomegalovirus exposure and HLA in healthy donors. PCR primers comprised 60 Vbeta and 13 Jbeta primers. Using immunoSEQ multiplex PCR, the repertoire was profiled, and TCRdb retains in-frame clones only, with some absent. The sample contains 150,000 to 200,000 clones, about 88% of which appear only once. Material: PBMCs. Receptors originate from a man aged 18-30 years in good health and CMV-seropositive.

V gene TRBV4-3 combines with J gene TRBJ2-3; 8 nucleotides agree with TRBD2. The J segment lost 5 bases and the V segment lost 0 bases, leaving 10 bases of the junction unmatched. Germline loops: CDR1 LGHNA, CDR2 YSLEER. The CDR3 runs 17 residues. CDR3 sequence reads: CASSQERLARGVDTQYF. CDR3 DNA sequence: TGCGCCAGCAGCCAAGAACGGCTAGCGCGGGGGGTAGATACGCAGTATTTT.

The chain has TRBV19 and TRBJ2-1, with 11 positions matching TRBD2. The CDR3 covers 15 residues. The V segment lost 3 bases and the J segment 4 bases; nucleotides outside the gene matches: 2. Germline values: CDR1 LNHDA, CDR2 SQIVND (reference sequence). CDR3 sequence: CASSIPSGGYNEQFF. CDR3 DNA sequence: TGTGCCAGTAGTATTCCTAGCGGGGGGTACAATGAGCAGTTCTTC.

This chain uses TRBV5-4 with TRBJ2-3; 11 bases fit TRBD1. This CDR3 contains 18 residues. Per the germline V gene, CDR1 is SGHNT and CDR2 is YYREEE (reference sequence). The ends lost 3 bases at V and 0 bases at J; junction bases unmatched: 9. CDR3: CASSWTGGGGPSTDTQYF. The CDR3 DNA sequence: TGTGCCAGCAGCTGGACAGGGGGCGGGGGCCCTAGCACAGATACGCAGTATTTT.

The chain uses TRBV18 and TRBJ1-5, with D hard to call. The germline CDR1 and CDR2 sequences are KGHSH and LQKENI. Trimming took 4 bases from V and 6 from J, leaving 7 bases between them. The CDR3 contains 12 residues. CDR3 bases: TGTGCCAGCTCACAAGCGGGTCAGCCCCAGCATTTT. As protein: CASSQAGQPQHF.

This chain's CDR3 is CASSSDNTNTGELFF. The DNA of the CDR3 is TGTGCCAGCAGCTCGGACAATACGAACACCGGGGAGCTGTTTTTT. J is TRBJ2-2 and V is TRBV7-3; possible D gene TRBD1, 5 bases. This CDR3 has 15 amino acids. Germline CDR1 is SGHTA and CDR2 is FQGTGA. Trimming cost V 4 bases and J 0 bases, with 9 bases left between them.

Comments on this clone: The junction differs from germline at one of its ends, possibly a read error. The chain joins TRBV7-8 to TRBJ1-2; weak D call: TRBD1 (6 bases). The CDR3 is 15 amino acids. Germline V gene data show CDR1 as SGHVS and CDR2 as FQNEAQ. CDR3: CASSLGTAQGYSLHF. The CDR3 DNA follows: TGTGCCAGCAGCTTAGGGACAGCCCAGGGGTATTCCCTACACTTC.

This clone was recorded only once. The CDR3: CASSLRDRNSPLHF. The CDR3 DNA reads TGTGCCAGCAGTCTCCGGGACAGAAATTCACCCCTCCACTTT. The chain has TRBV27 and TRBJ1-6; 7 bases map to TRBD1. This CDR3 is built from 14 residues. Germline trimming cut 5 bases from V and 7 bases from J; bases unmatched to any gene: 5. Looked up from germline, CDR1 is MNHEY and CDR2 is SMNVEV (reference sequence).

Here the CDR3 DNA reads TGTGCCAGCAGTCCCGGGGGAGTTGTTAATGAAAAACTGTTTTTT. Encoded protein: CASSPGGVVNEKLFF. The V and J genes are TRBV6-5 and TRBJ1-4; TRBD1 is a possible D gene (5 bases). Germline V gene lookup returns CDR1 MNHEY and CDR2 SVGAGI. Trimming left V 5 bases short and J 4 bases short, with 14 bases between. This CDR3 is built from 15 residues.

The chain uses TRBV5-1 and TRBJ2-1; 9 nucleotides align to TRBD2. The germline V gene has CDR1 SGHRS and CDR2 YFSETQ. The V segment lost 3 bases and the J segment 4 bases; nucleotides outside the gene matches: 5. The CDR3 sequence is 15 residues long. The CDR3: CASSSAGGSYNEQFF. CDR3 DNA: TGCGCCAGCAGCTCAGCGGGGGGATCATACAATGAGCAGTTCTTC.

The V and J genes are TRBV4-2 and TRBJ2-3, with TRBD2 matching over 13 bases. V lost 0 bases, J lost 4 bases, and 13 bases stayed unmatched. This CDR3 contains 20 residues. Germline V gene sequence: CDR1 LGHNA, CDR2 YNFKEQ. The CDR3 bases are TGTGCCAGCAGCCAAGATAGACCAACTAGCGGGGGGGCTAGGGCAGATACGCAGTATTTT. This sequence encodes CASSQDRPTSGGARADTQYF.

The CDR3 sequence: CATSRDPGGSNQPQHF. The DNA for the CDR3 is TGTGCCACCAGCAGAGATCCGGGGGGTAGCAATCAGCCCCAGCATTTT. V is TRBV15 and J is TRBJ1-5; weak D call: TRBD1 (5 bases). Germline CDR1 LNHNV, CDR2 YYDKDF (reference sequence). Deletions cut 0 bases from V and 0 bases from J, with 9 bases between. The CDR3 has 16 residues.

V and J are TRBV18 and TRBJ2-7; TRBD2 might be the D (6 bases). The CDR3 loop spans 17 amino acids. V was shortened by 3 bases and J by 0 bases, with 18 bases between the two germline ends. Per germline, CDR1 KGHSH and CDR2 LQKENI. CDR3 sequence (DNA): TGTGCCAGCTCACCGGGGGGTGGAGCGCAAAGCTCCTACGAGCAGTACTTC. It specifies CASSPGGGAQSSYEQYF.

The chain has TRBV6-1 and TRBJ2-2; TRBD1 matches at 12 bases. J gave up 7 bases and V 4 bases, and 7 bases lay outside the gene matches. Looked up from germline, CDR1 is MNHNS and CDR2 is SASEGT. This CDR3 region has 16 residues. Here the CDR3 DNA reads TGTGCCAGCAGTGCGTGGGACAGGGGGCGGAGCGGGGAGCTGTTTTTT. The encoded protein is CASSAWDRGRSGELFF.

V and J are TRBV2 and TRBJ2-3; TRBD2 matches 15 bases. V lost 6 bases and J lost 6; bases outside the gene matches: 10. Germline V gene data show CDR1 as SNHLY and CDR2 as FYNNEI. The CDR3 extends over 17 amino acids. In DNA, the CDR3 is TGTGCCAGCAGAGATCTCGGACTAGCGGGGGGGACGGATACGCAGTATTTT. Its translation: CASRDLGLAGGTDTQYF.

The gene calls are TRBV11-2 and TRBJ2-3, with 9 bases fitting TRBD2. CDR3 length: 19 residues. The germline CDR1 and CDR2 sequences are SGHAT and FQNNGV. The trim removed 2 bases at V and 0 bases at J, leaving 12 bases unmatched. CDR3 region: CASSLKTNALAGSTDTQYF. The CDR3 bases are TGTGCCAGCAGCTTAAAGACCAACGCTCTAGCGGGAAGCACAGATACGCAGTATTTT.

This clone came up once. The V and J genes are TRBV29-1 and TRBJ1-2; TRBD1 is a possible D gene (5 bases). V was pared by 4 bases and J by 5 bases, with 17 bases between. The CDR3 contains 14 residues. Germline assignment: CDR1 SQVTM and CDR2 ANQGSEA. This chain's CDR3 is CSVVNSGLEYGYTF. The DNA for the CDR3 is TGCAGCGTTGTTAACTCGGGACTGGAATATGGCTACACCTTC.

The V gene is TRBV7-9, the J gene TRBJ2-7, with D unclear. The germline V gene has CDR1 SEHNR and CDR2 FQNEAQ (reference sequence). This CDR3 has 13 amino acids. Trimming pared 1 base from V and 3 bases from J, leaving 7 bases between. The CDR3 reads CASSLDEDYEQYF. The CDR3 coding sequence is TGTGCCAGCAGCTTAGACGAGGACTACGAGCAGTACTTC. The whole variable domain, filled in from reference TRBV7-9 and TRBJ2-7, reads DTGVSQNPRHKITKRGQNVTFRCDPISEHNRLYWYRQTLGQGPEFLTYFQNEAQLEKSRLLSDRFSAERPKGSFSTLEIQRTEQGDSAMYLCASSLDEDYEQYFGPGTRLTVT.